Each of the 11 T cell receptor beta chains below was sequenced from the same sample in a study of PD-1 blockade in classical Hodgkin lymphoma. The data were produced by immunoSEQ multiplex PCR, yet TCRdb's version contains in-frame clones alone and is incomplete. The sample records roughly 90,000 clones, under 85% being singletons. Time point indicated: cycle 4 day 1 (C4D1), after six to seven weeks of nivolumab. Each of the patients experienced relapse following autologous stem cell transplantation, and their brentuximab vedotin exposure differed. The sequences come from peripheral blood mononuclear cells (PBMCs), collected before the fourth cycle of nivolumab. Receptors originate from a human donor with classical Hodgkin lymphoma.

This clone has more than one count but fewer than ten. The sample holds other DNA sequences that translate to the same CDR3. CDR3 protein: CASSIEGVNTEAFF. The CDR3 DNA reads as TGTGCCAGTAGTATTGAAGGGGTGAACACTGAAGCTTTCTTT. V gene TRBV19 combines with J gene TRBJ1-1; D might be TRBD1 (5 bases). The germline CDR1 and CDR2 sequences are LNHDA and SQIVND (reference sequence). The length of the CDR3 is 14 residues. The V end lost 3 bases, the J end lost 0 bases, and 8 bases lay between the germline ends.

The V call is TRBV18, the J call TRBJ1-3; 7 bases are shared with TRBD1. After removal of 5 bases from V and 0 bases from J, the junction contained 7 bases not matched to a gene. The germline CDR1 and CDR2 sequences are KGHSH and LQKENI. The CDR3 has 16 residues. CDR3 sequence reads: CASSYPGQPSGNTIYF. As DNA, the CDR3 is TGTGCCAGCTCATACCCGGGACAGCCCTCTGGAAACACCATATATTTT.

The chain is built from TRBV29-1 and TRBJ2-1, with D perhaps TRBD2 (6 bases). This CDR3 comprises 11 residues. Trimming left V 6 bases short and J 6 bases short, with 9 bases between. Germline loops: CDR1 SQVTM, CDR2 ANQGSEA. In nucleotides, the CDR3 is TGCAGCGTCGGTAGCGGCAATGAGCAGTTCTTC. Protein sequence: CSVGSGNEQFF.

V gene TRBV4-3 combines with J gene TRBJ2-7, with 7 bases that match TRBD2. V was pared by 1 base and J by 0 bases, with 9 bases of the junction left unmatched. CDR3 length: 17 amino acids. Germline V gene data show CDR1 as LGHNA and CDR2 as YSLEER. The CDR3 coding sequence is TGCGCCAGCAGCCAAGCCAGGGCTAGCGGAAGCTCCTACGAGCAGTACTTC. Its translation is CASSQARASGSSYEQYF.

This chain links TRBV11-3 with TRBJ2-3; D assignment may be TRBD1 or TRBD2 (5 bases each). This CDR3 region has 14 residues. The V end was cut by 6 bases, the J end by 1 base, with 11 bases between. Germline CDR1 and CDR2: SGHNT and YENEEA. The CDR3 loop is CASRRGEGTDTQYF. The CDR3 DNA reads as TGTGCCAGCAGAAGGGGAGAAGGCACAGATACGCAGTATTTT.

The chain uses TRBV7-2 and TRBJ1-1; D perhaps matches TRBD1 (6 bases). The CDR3 runs to 14 residues. The germline V gene encodes CDR1 SGHTA and CDR2 FQGNSA. The germline V and J ends were trimmed by 5 bases and 4 bases, with 14 bases remaining between them. The CDR3 bases are TGTGCCAGCAGCGCACAGGGAGGGCGCACTGAAGCTTTCTTT. It encodes CASSAQGGRTEAFF.

The chain recombines TRBV7-9 with TRBJ2-3; D might be TRBD1 (5 bases). Germline CDR1 is SEHNR and CDR2 is FQNEAQ (reference sequence). V was trimmed by 0 bases and J by 6 bases, leaving 10 bases between them. The CDR3 runs 14 residues. CDR3 DNA: TGTGCCAGCAGCTTAGCGGGGTGGGGCGATACGCAGTATTTT. This translates into CASSLAGWGDTQYF.

This chain connects TRBV29-1 to TRBJ1-1, with D unresolved. V was pared by 4 bases and J by 3 bases, with 3 bases between. CDR1 SQVTM and CDR2 ANQGSEA come from the germline V gene. This CDR3 spans 10 amino acids. Written as DNA, the CDR3 is TGCAGCGTTGTGGACACTGAAGCTTTCTTT. Amino acid sequence: CSVVDTEAFF.

The chain links TRBV5-1 to TRBJ2-7, with a possible D match to TRBD2 (6 bases). This CDR3 spans 14 amino acids. The germline CDR1 and CDR2 sequences are SGHRS and YFSETQ. V was pared by 4 bases and J by 1 base, with 12 bases between. For the CDR3, the DNA is TGCGCCAGCAGCCCCGGGACTGATTCCTACGAGCAGTACTTC. Encoded protein: CASSPGTDSYEQYF.

The chain recombines TRBV4-3 with TRBJ2-2, with no clear D. Germline V gene data show CDR1 as LGHNA and CDR2 as YSLEER. CDR3 length: 17 amino acids. V lost 1 base and J 4 bases, leaving 16 bases between the germline ends. The CDR3 DNA sequence: TGCGCCAGCAGCCAAGGAGATCGCCCAGGAACCACCGGGGAGCTGTTTTTT. The encoded protein is CASSQGDRPGTTGELFF.

This chain uses TRBV12-5 with TRBJ1-5, with TRBD1 as a possible D gene (6 bases). Germline values: CDR1 LGHNT, CDR2 FRNRAP. Trimming stripped 3 bases from V and 2 bases from J, with 17 bases between. CDR3 length: 17 residues. CDR3 residues: CASGFERRGLGNQPQHF. CDR3 nucleotide sequence: TGTGCTAGTGGTTTCGAACGCCGGGGGCTAGGCAATCAGCCCCAGCATTTT.